The rows below give T cell receptor beta chains drawn from one sample of a study of CD8+ T cells in alopecia areata. The repertoire was sequenced with immunoSEQ multiplex PCR; TCRdb's copy has only in-frame clones and lacks some. The profile covers 110,000 to 150,000 clones, with about 51% appearing a single time and approximately 16% taken by the ten largest. Sequenced here: CD8+ T cells sorted from blood, sampled at week 4, from a patient treated with tofacitinib. Every receptor here comes from a human donor with alopecia areata. Both conserved end residues are part of each CDR3. Each record gives: J gene, V gene, clone size, D gene, CDR3 DNA, CDR3 protein. A D gene is named only where the DNA matches it firmly. Rows may omit the clone size; those that give it use once, few, many or a size class.

TRBJ2-3,TRBV5-4,once,TRBD2,TGTGCCAGCAGCTTGGGGACTAGCGGGGTAGCAGATACGCAGTATTTT,CASSLGTSGVADTQYF
TRBJ1-2,TRBV6-1,few,.,TGTGCCAGCAGCGAGACAAAGGGATCTAACTATGGCTACACCTTC,CASSETKGSNYGYTF
TRBJ2-3,TRBV6-1,many,TRBD1,TGTGCCAGCCGGACAGGGGAAACAGATACGCAGTATTTT,CASRTGETDTQYF
TRBJ2-7,TRBV7-9,.,.,TGTGCCAGCAGCGTAGGGACTTCCCCGAGGTTGGAGCAGTACTTC,CASSVGTSPRLEQYF
TRBJ1-1,TRBV25-1,.,.,TGTGCCAGCAGTGGGGACACTGAAGCTTTCTTT,CASSGDTEAFF
TRBJ2-5,TRBV2,few,.,TGTGCCAGCAGTGACGGTGTGACTGCCCAAGAGACCCAGTACTTC,CASSDGVTAQETQYF
TRBJ1-4,TRBV6-5,.,.,TGTGCCAGCAGTTACGGGGGCTATCCGGAAAAACTGTTTTTT,CASSYGGYPEKLFF
TRBJ1-1,TRBV29-1,.,TRBD1,TGCAGCGTTGAAGATCCGGGACAGGGGAACACTGAAGCTTTCTTT,CSVEDPGQGNTEAFF
TRBJ2-5,TRBV7-2,.,.,TGTGCCAGCAGGGGCCAGGGGACCCAGTACTTC,CASRGQGTQYF
TRBJ2-7,TRBV4-1,.,.,TGCGCCAGCAGCCGACAAGCAGCCTACGAGCAGTACTTC,CASSRQAAYEQYF
TRBJ2-1,TRBV29-1,few,TRBD2,TGCAGCGTATCGTGGCGGGGGGGCCGTTTTACCTACAATGAGCAGTTCTTC,CSVSWRGGRFTYNEQFF
TRBJ2-7,TRBV7-9,few,TRBD1,TGTGCCAGCAGCTTAGACAGGGGCGAGCAGTACTTC,CASSLDRGEQYF
TRBJ1-1,TRBV29-1,.,.,TGCAGCGTTTTCCCGCAACTCGAGGTGAACACTGAAGCTTTCTTT,CSVFPQLEVNTEAFF
TRBJ2-5,TRBV7-8,few,.,TGTGCCAGCAGCTTTGGGTTGTGGGCAGAATATCTACAAGAGACCCAGTACTTC,CASSFGLWAEYLQETQYF
TRBJ2-1,TRBV7-9,few,TRBD2,TGTGCCAGCAGCTTCGGGGGGGCCTACAATGAGCAGTTCTTC,CASSFGGAYNEQFF
TRBJ2-7,TRBV5-1,.,.,TGCGCCAGCAGCTTGGTTGGCCTAGTCTACGAGCAGTACTTC,CASSLVGLVYEQYF
TRBJ2-5,TRBV4-3,.,TRBD2,TGCGCCAGCAGCTCCCGCGCGGGGGGGGCGGAGACCCAGTACTTC,CASSSRAGGAETQYF
TRBJ1-1,TRBV13,.,.,TGTGCCAGCAGCTCAACCCCGCTAGGTTTGAACACTGAAGCTTTCTTT,CASSSTPLGLNTEAFF
TRBJ2-2,TRBV2,.,.,TGTGCCAGCAGTGCAGGGGGGCTGGACACCGGGGAGCTGTTTTTT,CASSAGGLDTGELFF
TRBJ2-3,TRBV5-1,.,.,TGCGCCAGCAGCGGGGGCCTATATAGCACAGATACGCAGTATTTT,CASSGGLYSTDTQYF
TRBJ1-6,TRBV14,.,TRBD1,TGTGCCAGCAGGGAGGACAGGGGAAAGTCACCCCTCCACTTT,CASREDRGKSPLHF
TRBJ2-7,TRBV13,.,.,TGTGCCAGCAGCTTAGGGCGGGACTACGAGCAGTACTTC,CASSLGRDYEQYF
TRBJ1-1,TRBV6-5,.,.,TGTGCCAGCAGTTACTCGGGGGCGCGGGACACTGAAGCTTTCTTT,CASSYSGARDTEAFF
TRBJ2-2,TRBV19,few,.,TGTGCCAGTAGTATAGCGCCCGGGGAGCTGTTTTTT,CASSIAPGELFF
TRBJ2-2,TRBV29-1,.,TRBD2,TGCAGCGTTGAAGAGGGAGGGGATGAGAACACCGGGGAGCTGTTTTTT,CSVEEGGDENTGELFF
TRBJ1-5,TRBV7-9,.,.,TGTGCCAGCAGCCATGGACAGCTTAGCAATCAGCCCCAGCATTTT,CASSHGQLSNQPQHF
TRBJ1-4,TRBV6-5,.,TRBD1,TGTGCCATCAGCACCGACAGGGGAAATGAAAAACTGTTTTTT,CAISTDRGNEKLFF
TRBJ2-7,TRBV13,few,TRBD1,TGTGCCAGCAGCTCAAGTGACAGGGACGAGCAGTACTTC,CASSSSDRDEQYF
TRBJ2-5,TRBV11-2,.,TRBD1,TGTGCCAGCAGCCCCCCCGACAGGGGAATAGAGACCCAGTACTTC,CASSPPDRGIETQYF
TRBJ2-5,TRBV27,.,.,TGTGCCAGCAGTTTAAGGATACCGGGAGAGACCCAGTACTTC,CASSLRIPGETQYF
TRBJ2-7,TRBV5-1,.,.,TGCGCCAGCAGCTTAGGGCGGGATAGGTACGAGCAGTACTTC,CASSLGRDRYEQYF
TRBJ2-1,TRBV6-5,few,.,TGTGCCAGTCAACAAAATGACCCCTACAATGAGCAGTTCTTC,CASQQNDPYNEQFF
TRBJ2-1,TRBV19,few,.,TGTGCCAGTAGTCACAGGGACCCCTACAATGAGCAGTTCTTC,CASSHRDPYNEQFF